The 31 T cell receptor beta chains reported below all come from one sample, sequenced in a study of T cell responses to AZD1222 COVID-19 vaccine. Assay used: immunoSEQ multiplex PCR; TCRdb lists only in-frame clones, some missing. The table lists about 110,000 clones, about 86% of them singletons. The starting material was peripheral blood, obtained on day 0 of AZD1222 vaccination. All receptors derive from an adult in good health.

The chain carries TRBV9 and TRBJ1-5; perhaps TRBD1 as D (5 bases). Germline V CDR1 and CDR2: SGDLS, YYNGEE. The germline V and J ends were trimmed by 7 bases and 3 bases, with 29 bases remaining between them. The CDR3 contains 19 residues. CDR3 in amino acids: CASRKVMGGLRDDNQPQHF. The CDR3 DNA sequence: TGTGCCAGCCGAAAGGTGATGGGTGGACTCAGGGACGACAATCAGCCCCAGCATTTT.

The DNA of the CDR3 is TGTGCCTGGAGGAGGGCCCAAGAGACCCAGTACTTC. Its translation is CAWRRAQETQYF. This rearrangement joins TRBV30 to TRBJ2-5, with D tentatively TRBD2 (5 bases). Trimming stripped 3 bases from V and 1 base from J, with 6 bases between. This CDR3 comprises 12 residues. CDR1 and CDR2 (germline): GTSNPN, SVGIG (reference sequence).

The rearrangement joins TRBV2 to TRBJ1-5; a weak D match, TRBD1 (5 bases). Germline V gene data show CDR1 as SNHLY and CDR2 as FYNNEI. The V and J ends lost 8 bases and 6 bases respectively, with 29 bases between them. The CDR3 has 18 amino acids. In nucleotides, the CDR3 is TGTGCCAGCTCCACCACTTACCGACAAGGGGATGAGGGTCAGCCCCAGCATTTT. Translating it yields CASSTTYRQGDEGQPQHF.

The chain has TRBV18 and TRBJ2-7; either TRBD1 or TRBD2 may fit D (5 bases each). This CDR3 is 17 amino acids long. Trimming took off 5 bases at V and 5 bases at J, with 25 bases between the two ends. Per germline, CDR1 KGHSH and CDR2 LQKENI. The CDR3 here is CASSSFGAGPLGDEQYF. DNA of the CDR3: TGTGCCAGCTCATCGTTTGGCGCCGGACCCCTGGGGGACGAGCAGTACTTC.

V is TRBV9 and J is TRBJ1-4; D is uncertain. The CDR3 covers 16 residues. Germline assignment: CDR1 SGDLS and CDR2 YYNGEE. The V end was cut by 0 bases, the J end by 6 bases, with 15 bases between. CDR3 region: CASSVGWGGVDEKLFF. The CDR3 DNA reads TGTGCCAGCAGCGTAGGGTGGGGAGGAGTGGATGAAAAACTGTTTTTT.

The genes are TRBV7-9 and TRBJ1-1; D gene uncertain. Trimming removed 5 bases at V and 5 bases at J, with 18 bases between. The CDR3 sequence is 15 residues long. The germline gives CDR1 SEHNR, CDR2 FQNEAQ (reference sequence). This CDR3 reads CASSQSRHGGTEAFF. The DNA for the CDR3 is TGTGCCAGCAGCCAATCCAGACACGGAGGGACTGAAGCTTTCTTT. Filled out from reference TRBV7-9 and TRBJ1-1, the complete variable domain reads DTGVSQNPRHKITKRGQNVTFRCDPISEHNRLYWYRQTLGQGPEFLTYFQNEAQLEKSRLLSDRFSAERPKGSFSTLEIQRTEQGDSAMYLCASSQSRHGGTEAFFGQGTRLTVV.

The chain employs TRBV5-5 and TRBJ2-7; possibly TRBD2 for D (5 bases). Germline V lookup: CDR1 SGHKS, CDR2 YYEKEE (reference sequence). Trimming cost V 0 bases and J 3 bases, with 13 bases left between them. The CDR3 extends over 15 amino acids. The CDR3 coding sequence is TGTGCCAGCAGCTTGGGTCCGGGCCGGGACTACGAGCAGTACTTC. Its protein is CASSLGPGRDYEQYF.

This clone appeared a single time. The chain couples TRBV6-1 to TRBJ1-1; 11 bases match TRBD1. The V and J ends lost 1 base and 5 bases, in that order; junction bases with no gene match: 3. CDR1 is MNHNS and CDR2 is SASEGT in the germline V gene. The CDR3 contains 15 residues. For the CDR3, the DNA is TGTGCCAGCAGTGAAGGGACAGGGGGCTATACTGAAGCTTTCTTT. It specifies CASSEGTGGYTEAFF.

The chain uses TRBV7-8 and TRBJ1-3; TRBD1 agrees at 7 bases. Trimming removed 5 bases from V and 0 bases from J; junction bases left unmatched: 4. This CDR3 spans 15 amino acids. Germline V gives CDR1 SGHVS, CDR2 FQNEAQ. CDR3 sequence reads: CASSRGTDSGNTIYF. In DNA form, the CDR3 reads TGTGCCAGCAGCAGAGGGACAGACTCTGGAAACACCATATATTTT.

This chain uses TRBV9 with TRBJ1-1; D gene ambiguous. Trimming took off 4 bases at V and 5 bases at J, with 12 bases between the two ends. The CDR3 consists of 13 residues. Germline CDR1 and CDR2: SGDLS and YYNGEE. The CDR3 DNA sequence: TGTGCCAGCAGCCCCTTTGCCGCGACTGAAGCTTTCTTT. Translation: CASSPFAATEAFF.

In DNA, the CDR3 is TGTGCCAGCAGTACGACAGGGAACACTGAAGCTTTCTTT. The encoded protein is CASSTTGNTEAFF. The gene calls are TRBV7-2 and TRBJ1-1, with D possibly being TRBD1 (6 bases). The length of the CDR3 is 13 residues. CDR1 SGHTA and CDR2 FQGNSA come from the germline V gene. With 6 bases removed from V and 1 base from J, the gap between germline ends came to 9 bases.

Here the CDR3 reads CASSLALAGGGQETQYF. The CDR3, as DNA: TGCGCCAGCAGCTTGGCCTTGGCGGGGGGAGGACAAGAGACCCAGTACTTC. This chain uses TRBV5-1 with TRBJ2-5; TRBD2 aligns across 8 bases. The CDR3 has 17 amino acids. Germline V gene lookup returns CDR1 SGHRS and CDR2 YFSETQ. The trim removed 0 bases at V and 2 bases at J, leaving 9 bases unmatched.

J is TRBJ2-2 and V is TRBV5-6; 8 bases match TRBD1. Per the germline V gene, CDR1 is SGHDT and CDR2 is YYEEEE. The CDR3 runs to 15 residues. The J segment lost 1 base and the V segment lost 2 bases, leaving 1 base of the junction unmatched. The CDR3 coding sequence is TGTGCCAGCAGCTTCGGACAGGGGAACACCGGGGAGCTGTTTTTT. It is translated as CASSFGQGNTGELFF.

This clone was counted a few times. The gene calls are TRBV19 and TRBJ1-2; no definite D call. The germline V gene has CDR1 LNHDA and CDR2 SQIVND (reference sequence). The V and J ends lost 3 bases and 4 bases respectively, with 9 bases between them. The length of the CDR3 is 13 residues. The CDR3 sequence: CASSMGQVYGYTF. The CDR3 DNA follows: TGTGCCAGTAGTATGGGCCAAGTCTATGGCTACACCTTC.

This chain joins TRBV29-1 and TRBJ1-2; D may be TRBD1 (6 bases). Germline lookup yields CDR1 SQVTM and CDR2 ANQGSEA. This CDR3 contains 11 residues. V was pared by 3 bases and J by 8 bases, with 10 bases between. The CDR3 bases are TGCAGCGTTGAGCAGGGGCGCGGCTACACCTTC. It specifies CSVEQGRGYTF.

The chain employs TRBV6-6 and TRBJ1-1, with 8 positions matching TRBD1. Germline CDR1 is MNHNY and CDR2 is SVGAGI (reference sequence). CDR3 length: 14 residues. Germline trimming cut 0 bases from V and 5 bases from J; bases unmatched to any gene: 2. CDR3 in DNA: TGTGCCAGCAGTTACTCGCAGGGGGCGACTGAAGCTTTCTTT. Protein sequence: CASSYSQGATEAFF.

The chain combines TRBV6-5 with TRBJ1-2; D remains unclear. CDR1 is MNHEY, CDR2 SVGAGI, per germline. The CDR3 is 13 residues long. The V end was cut by 4 bases, the J end by 3 bases, with 9 bases between. The CDR3 nucleotides are TGTGCCAGCAGTTTTGACGTGTACTATGGCTACACCTTC. Encoded protein: CASSFDVYYGYTF.

The chain links TRBV5-8 to TRBJ1-6; TRBD1 aligns across 8 bases. Germline CDR1 and CDR2: SGHTS and YDEGEE. V lost 0 bases, J lost 7 bases, and 6 bases stayed unmatched. CDR3 size: 16 residues. For the CDR3, the DNA is TGTGCCAGCAGCTTGGGAGGTAACAGGGGGAATTCACCCCTCCACTTT. Its translation: CASSLGGNRGNSPLHF.

This chain uses TRBV5-1 with TRBJ1-3; TRBD1 aligns across 7 bases. This CDR3 region has 18 residues. The trim removed 6 bases at V and 4 bases at J, leaving 19 bases unmatched. The germline V gene has CDR1 SGHRS and CDR2 YFSETQ. CDR3 region: CASTHKPLTPGQGNTIYF. The CDR3 DNA is TGCGCCAGCACCCACAAACCTCTGACTCCGGGACAGGGAAACACCATATATTTT.

CDR3 coding DNA: TGTGCCAGCAGCCAACAGCTACGTCAGCAGTACTTC. This codes for CASSQQLRQQYF. This chain connects TRBV28 to TRBJ2-7; D gene unclear. This CDR3 spans 12 amino acids. Germline assignment: CDR1 MDHEN and CDR2 SYDVKM. Deletions cut 6 bases from V and 8 bases from J, with 14 bases between.

This chain links TRBV5-4 with TRBJ2-1, with D perhaps TRBD2 (7 bases). CDR1 is SGHNT, CDR2 YYREEE, per germline (reference sequence). This CDR3 is built from 15 residues. V lost 5 bases and J lost 2, with 14 bases in between. The CDR3 DNA reads as TGTGCCAGCAGGAGGTCGGGGGGCCCCTACAATGAGCAGTTCTTC. Protein product: CASRRSGGPYNEQFF.

V and J are TRBV3-1 (or the pseudogene TRBV3-2) and TRBJ1-1; tentative D call: TRBD1 (5 bases). Germline CDR1 LGHDT, CDR2 YNNKEL (reference sequence). This CDR3 contains 13 residues. The V gene lost 4 bases and the J gene lost 3 bases, with 9 bases spanning the gap. CDR3 coding DNA: TGTGCCAGCAGCCCGCAGGGTTACACTGAAGCTTTCTTT. This codes for CASSPQGYTEAFF.

This chain uses TRBV11-2 with TRBJ2-1; 7 bases align to TRBD1. Unmatched junction bases numbered 10, after V lost 5 bases and J lost 6 bases. Germline CDR1 and CDR2: SGHAT and FQNNGV. This CDR3 comprises 15 residues. CDR3 protein: CASSKGQFYSNEQFF. The CDR3 DNA sequence: TGTGCCAGCAGCAAGGGACAGTTTTATTCCAATGAGCAGTTCTTC.

The chain couples TRBV18 to TRBJ2-1; 8 nucleotides agree with TRBD1. The CDR3 spans 16 residues. Germline V gene lookup returns CDR1 KGHSH and CDR2 LQKENI. J gave up 5 bases and V 5 bases, and 11 bases lay outside the gene matches. CDR3 loop: CASSVYRGSDHNEQFF. The DNA of the CDR3 is TGTGCCAGCTCAGTATACAGGGGGTCGGACCACAATGAGCAGTTCTTC. Combining the CDR3 with reference TRBV18 and TRBJ2-1 gives the whole variable domain NAGVMQNPRHLVRRRGQEARLRCSPMKGHSHVYWYRQLPEEGLKFMVYLQKENIIDESGMPKERFSAEFPKEGPSILRIQQVVRGDSAAYFCASSVYRGSDHNEQFFGPGTRLTVL.

The chain links TRBV6-1 to TRBJ1-6; 7 bases are a match to TRBD1. Trimming cost V 3 bases and J 7 bases; bases outside gene matches: 6. There are 15 residues in the CDR3. Germline CDR1 MNHNS, CDR2 SASEGT. CDR3 nucleotide sequence: TGTGCCAGCAGTGATTTAGGGGGCGCGAATTCACCCCTCCACTTT. Its translation: CASSDLGGANSPLHF.

This clone was counted once. This sequence joins TRBV5-1 and TRBJ2-6, with D perhaps being TRBD1 or TRBD2 (7 bases each). The CDR3 runs 15 residues. Per the germline V gene, CDR1 is SGHRS and CDR2 is YFSETQ. Trimming stripped 2 bases from V and 9 bases from J, with 15 bases between. CDR3 region: CASSFQGGLNNVLTF. CDR3 nucleotides: TGCGCCAGCAGCTTCCAGGGGGGACTAAACAACGTCCTGACTTTC. Based on the CDR3 plus reference TRBV5-1 and TRBJ2-6, the full variable domain is KAGVTQTPRYLIKTRGQQVTLSCSPISGHRSVSWYQQTPGQGLQFLFEYFSETQRNKGNFPGRFSGRQFSNSRSEMNVSTLELGDSALYLCASSFQGGLNNVLTFGAGSRLTVL.

This chain connects TRBV6-6 to TRBJ1-2; D is perhaps TRBD1 (6 bases). CDR3 length: 14 amino acids. Germline V gene data show CDR1 as MNHNY and CDR2 as SVGAGI (reference sequence). Trimming pared 7 bases from V and 8 bases from J, leaving 20 bases between. The CDR3 spells CASNQGSRGIGYTF. CDR3 coding DNA: TGTGCCAGCAACCAGGGGAGTCGGGGGATAGGCTACACCTTC.

The chain carries TRBV29-1 and TRBJ1-4, with TRBD1 as a possible D gene (6 bases). The CDR3 contains 14 residues. CDR1 and CDR2 (germline): SQVTM, ANQGSEA. V lost 6 bases and J 12 bases, leaving 23 bases between the germline ends. CDR3: CSVVPAAGAEELFF. In nucleotides, the CDR3 is TGCAGCGTCGTTCCGGCGGCAGGGGCGGAGGAACTGTTTTTT.

CDR3 nucleotide sequence: TGTGCCAGCTGGATGGACAGTCAGTACTTC. Its translation: CASWMDSQYF. The chain employs TRBV6-5 and TRBJ2-5; D is possibly TRBD1 (6 bases). The CDR3 has 10 amino acids. Germline assignment: CDR1 MNHEY and CDR2 SVGAGI. V was pared by 8 bases and J by 11 bases, with 12 bases between.

This clone appeared once. The chain employs TRBV21-1 and TRBJ2-7; the table names TRBD1, a call not compared with the DNA. TRBV21-1 is an annotated pseudogene. The CDR3 loop spans 15 amino acids. The CDR3 here is CASSKEGQGPYEQYF. The CDR3 DNA is TGTGCCAGCAGCAAAGAGGGACAGGGGCCCTACGAGCAGTACTTC.

This clone has more than one count but fewer than ten. The genes are TRBV24-1 and TRBJ1-5, with D possibly being TRBD1 (6 bases). The length of the CDR3 is 16 residues. V shed 1 base and J shed 5 bases, with 14 bases lying between them. Germline V lookup: CDR1 KGHDR, CDR2 SFDVKD. CDR3 DNA sequence: TGTGCCACCAGTGATTTCGCGGGGGACAAAGATCAGCCCCAGCATTTT. Its translation: CATSDFAGDKDQPQHF.